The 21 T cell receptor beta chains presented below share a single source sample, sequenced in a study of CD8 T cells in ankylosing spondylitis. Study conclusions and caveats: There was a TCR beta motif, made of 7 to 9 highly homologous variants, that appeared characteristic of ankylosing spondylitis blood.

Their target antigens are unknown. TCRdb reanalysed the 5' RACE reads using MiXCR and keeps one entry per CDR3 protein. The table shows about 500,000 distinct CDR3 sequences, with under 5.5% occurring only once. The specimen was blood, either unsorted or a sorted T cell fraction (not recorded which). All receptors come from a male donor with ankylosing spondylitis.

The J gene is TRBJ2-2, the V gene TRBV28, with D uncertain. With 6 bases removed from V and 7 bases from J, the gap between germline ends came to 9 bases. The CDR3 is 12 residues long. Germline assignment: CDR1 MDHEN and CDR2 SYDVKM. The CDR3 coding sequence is TGTGCCAGCAGGCTAGGGCTCGGGGAGCTGTTTTTT. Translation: CASRLGLGELFF.

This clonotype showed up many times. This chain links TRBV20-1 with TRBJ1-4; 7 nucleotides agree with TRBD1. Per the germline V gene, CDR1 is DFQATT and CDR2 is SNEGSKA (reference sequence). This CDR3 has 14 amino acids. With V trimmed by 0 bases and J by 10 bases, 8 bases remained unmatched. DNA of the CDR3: TGCAGTGCTAGAGACCCGACAGGGTTGGGAAAACTGTTTTTT. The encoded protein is CSARDPTGLGKLFF.

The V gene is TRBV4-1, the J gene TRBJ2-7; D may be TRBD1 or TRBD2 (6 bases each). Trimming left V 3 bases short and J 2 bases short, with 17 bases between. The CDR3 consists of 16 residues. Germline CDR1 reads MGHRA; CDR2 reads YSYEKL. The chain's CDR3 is CASSQLQGWRAYEQYF. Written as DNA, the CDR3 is TGCGCCAGCAGCCAGTTACAGGGATGGAGGGCCTACGAGCAGTACTTC.

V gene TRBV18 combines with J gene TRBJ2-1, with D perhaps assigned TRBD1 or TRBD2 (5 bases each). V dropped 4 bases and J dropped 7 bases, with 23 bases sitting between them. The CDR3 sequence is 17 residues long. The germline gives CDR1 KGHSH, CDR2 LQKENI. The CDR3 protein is CASSLPYGARLRNEQFF. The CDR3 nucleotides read TGTGCCAGCTCACTCCCCTACGGGGCCAGGCTGCGGAATGAGCAGTTCTTC. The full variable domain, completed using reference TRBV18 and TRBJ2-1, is NAGVMQNPRHLVRRRGQEARLRCSPMKGHSHVYWYRQLPEEGLKFMVYLQKENIIDESGMPKERFSAEFPKEGPSILRIQQVVRGDSAAYFCASSLPYGARLRNEQFFGPGTRLTVL.

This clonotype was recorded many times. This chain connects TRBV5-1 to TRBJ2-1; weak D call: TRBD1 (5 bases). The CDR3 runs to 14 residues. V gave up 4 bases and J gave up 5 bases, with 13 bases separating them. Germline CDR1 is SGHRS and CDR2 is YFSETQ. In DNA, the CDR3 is TGCGCCAGCAGCGGGTTGACAGTGGACAATGAGCAGTTCTTC. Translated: CASSGLTVDNEQFF.

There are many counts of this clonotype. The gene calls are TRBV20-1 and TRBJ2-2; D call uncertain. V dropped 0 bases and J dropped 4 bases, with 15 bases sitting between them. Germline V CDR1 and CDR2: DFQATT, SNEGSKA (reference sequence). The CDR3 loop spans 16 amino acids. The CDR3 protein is CSARDRTWRPTGELFF. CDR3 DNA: TGCAGTGCTAGAGATCGTACATGGCGACCCACCGGGGAGCTGTTTTTT.

CDR3 amino acids: CASSSKTSAVYGYTF. For the CDR3, the DNA is TGTGCCAGCAGCTCTAAGACCTCGGCGGTCTATGGCTACACCTTC. The chain carries TRBV5-6 and TRBJ1-2; D gene uncertain. The CDR3 runs 15 residues. V was trimmed by 3 bases and J by 4 bases, leaving 16 bases between them. Germline values: CDR1 SGHDT, CDR2 YYEEEE.

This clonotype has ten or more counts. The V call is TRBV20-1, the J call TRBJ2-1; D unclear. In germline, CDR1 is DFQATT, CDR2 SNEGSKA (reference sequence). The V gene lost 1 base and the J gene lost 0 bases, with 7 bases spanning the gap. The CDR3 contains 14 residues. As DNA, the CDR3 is TGCAGTGCTAGAGGGGTCAACTCCTACAATGAGCAGTTCTTC. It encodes CSARGVNSYNEQFF.

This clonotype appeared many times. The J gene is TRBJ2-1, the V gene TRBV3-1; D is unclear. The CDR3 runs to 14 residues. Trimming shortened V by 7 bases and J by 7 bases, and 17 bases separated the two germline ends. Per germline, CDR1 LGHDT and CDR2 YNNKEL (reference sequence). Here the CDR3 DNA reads TGTGCCAGCATGTCCTCGGTGGTTGCGAATGAGCAGTTCTTC. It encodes CASMSSVVANEQFF.

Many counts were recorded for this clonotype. The CDR3 DNA reads TGTGCCAGCAGCCCCCTGTCCTTGGGGCTAGCCAAAAACATTCAGTACTTC. The encoded protein is CASSPLSLGLAKNIQYF. The chain couples TRBV12-3 or TRBV12-4 to TRBJ2-4, with a possible D match to TRBD1 (5 bases). The CDR3 contains 17 residues. V lost 6 bases and J 0 bases, leaving 18 bases between the germline ends.

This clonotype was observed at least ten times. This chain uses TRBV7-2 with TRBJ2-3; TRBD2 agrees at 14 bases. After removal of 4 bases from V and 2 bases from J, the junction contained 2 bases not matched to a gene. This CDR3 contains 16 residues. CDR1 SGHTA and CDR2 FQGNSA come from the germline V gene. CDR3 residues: CASSSGLAGVTDTQYF. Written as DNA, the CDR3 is TGTGCCAGCAGCTCGGGACTAGCGGGAGTCACAGATACGCAGTATTTT.

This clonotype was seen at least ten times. The CDR3 DNA reads as TGTGCCAGCAGAACCGGCAGGTCCGAGCAGTACTTC. Translated: CASRTGRSEQYF. The V and J genes are TRBV27 and TRBJ2-7; D gene unclear. This CDR3 has 12 amino acids. V was clipped by 6 bases and J by 6 bases, with 12 bases between them. CDR1 is MNHEY, CDR2 SMNVEV, per germline (reference sequence).

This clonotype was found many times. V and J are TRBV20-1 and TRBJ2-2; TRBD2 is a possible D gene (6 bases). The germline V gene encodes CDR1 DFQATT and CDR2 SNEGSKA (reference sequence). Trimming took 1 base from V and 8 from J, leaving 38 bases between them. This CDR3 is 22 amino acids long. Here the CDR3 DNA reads TGCAGTGCTAGAGCGAGATACCCAGGCAGGGAGGTCGGGAAACCCACACCGGGGGAGCTGTTTTTT. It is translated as CSARARYPGREVGKPTPGELFF.

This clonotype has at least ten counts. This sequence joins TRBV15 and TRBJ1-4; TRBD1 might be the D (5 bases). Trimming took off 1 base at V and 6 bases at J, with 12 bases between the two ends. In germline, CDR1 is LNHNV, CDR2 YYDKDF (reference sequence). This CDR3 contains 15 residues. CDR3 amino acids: CATSRAQRGDEKLFF. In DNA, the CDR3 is TGTGCCACCAGCAGAGCGCAACGGGGGGATGAAAAACTGTTTTTT.

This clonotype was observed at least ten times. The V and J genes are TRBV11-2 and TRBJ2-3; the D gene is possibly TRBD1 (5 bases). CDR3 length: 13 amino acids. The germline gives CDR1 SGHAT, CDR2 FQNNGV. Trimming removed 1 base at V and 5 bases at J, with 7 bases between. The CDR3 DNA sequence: TGTGCCAGCAGCTTAGGAACAGGAGATACGCAGTATTTT. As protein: CASSLGTGDTQYF.

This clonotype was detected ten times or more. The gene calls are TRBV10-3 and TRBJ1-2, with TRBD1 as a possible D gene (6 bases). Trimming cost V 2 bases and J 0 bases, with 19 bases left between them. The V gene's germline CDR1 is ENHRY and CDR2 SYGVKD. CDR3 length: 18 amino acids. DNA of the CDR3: TGTGCCATCAGTGAGGCGCAGCCCGGGACACCTACTAACTATGGCTACACCTTC. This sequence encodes CAISEAQPGTPTNYGYTF.

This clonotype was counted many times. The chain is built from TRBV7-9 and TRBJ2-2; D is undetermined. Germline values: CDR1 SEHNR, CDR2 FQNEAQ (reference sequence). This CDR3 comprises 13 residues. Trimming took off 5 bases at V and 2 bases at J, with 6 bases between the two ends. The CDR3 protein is CASSQPNTGELFF. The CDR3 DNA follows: TGTGCCAGCAGCCAACCCAACACCGGGGAGCTGTTTTTT.

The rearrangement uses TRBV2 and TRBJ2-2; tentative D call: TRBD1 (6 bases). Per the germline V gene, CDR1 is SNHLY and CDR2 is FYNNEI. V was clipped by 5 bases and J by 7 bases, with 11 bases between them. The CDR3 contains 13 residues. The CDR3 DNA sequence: TGTGCCAGCAGTCTACAGGGAGACGGGGAGCTGTTTTTT. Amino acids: CASSLQGDGELFF.

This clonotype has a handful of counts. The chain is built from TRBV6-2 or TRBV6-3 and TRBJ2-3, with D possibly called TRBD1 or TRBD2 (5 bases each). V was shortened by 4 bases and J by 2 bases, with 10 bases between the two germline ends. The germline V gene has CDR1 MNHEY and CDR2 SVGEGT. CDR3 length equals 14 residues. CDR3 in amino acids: CASSSGPVTDTQYF. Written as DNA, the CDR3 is TGTGCCAGCAGTTCGGGACCGGTCACAGATACGCAGTATTTT.

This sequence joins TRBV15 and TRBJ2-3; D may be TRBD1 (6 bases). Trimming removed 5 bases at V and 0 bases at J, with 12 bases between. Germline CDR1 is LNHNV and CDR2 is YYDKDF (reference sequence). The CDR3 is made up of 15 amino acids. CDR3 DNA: TGTGCCACCAGCGCAGGGGCCCTTAGCACAGATACGCAGTATTTT. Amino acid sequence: CATSAGALSTDTQYF. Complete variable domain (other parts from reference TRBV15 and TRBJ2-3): DAMVIQNPRYQVTQFGKPVTLSCSQTLNHNVMYWYQQKSSQAPKLLFHYYDKDFNNEADTPDNFQSRRPNTSFCFLDIRSPGLGDTAMYLCATSAGALSTDTQYFGPGTRLTVL.

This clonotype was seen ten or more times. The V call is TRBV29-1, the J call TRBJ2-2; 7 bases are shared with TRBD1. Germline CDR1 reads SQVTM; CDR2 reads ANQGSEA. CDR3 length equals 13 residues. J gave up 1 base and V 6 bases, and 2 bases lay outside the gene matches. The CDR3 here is CSVGQLNTGELFF. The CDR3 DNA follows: TGCAGCGTGGGACAGTTGAACACCGGGGAGCTGTTTTTT.